Each of the 24 T cell receptor beta chains below was sequenced from the same sample in a study of cytomegalovirus exposure and HLA in healthy donors (dated by TCRdb to the late 2010s). Library preparation was by the immunoSEQ multiplex PCR assay. For the multiplex PCR, a mixture combining 60 forward primers for TCR Vbeta segments and 13 reverse primers for TCR Jbeta segments was used. TCRdb took over this immuneACCESS table, retaining in-frame rearrangements with V and J assigned. Such tables are incomplete; in checked studies, under half of the missing clones stem from an unresolved V gene, and the remainder is unexplained. The sample table records about 130,000 clones; approximately 60% of these occur just once. Jointly, the top ten make up approximately 1.7% of the sample. Sequences were obtained from PBMCs. These receptors all stem from a human donor in good health.

The sample holds a few counts of this clone. The genes are TRBV18 and TRBJ1-5; 10 bases agree with TRBD1. The CDR3 contains 15 residues. After removal of 3 bases from V and 3 bases from J, the junction contained 2 bases not matched to a gene. Germline V gene sequence: CDR1 KGHSH, CDR2 LQKENI. The CDR3 DNA reads TGTGCCAGCTCACCTGGGACAGGGGTCAATCAGCCCCAGCATTTT. The encoded protein is CASSPGTGVNQPQHF.

The chain employs TRBV6-1 and TRBJ2-3; perhaps TRBD1 as D (6 bases). V was cut by 4 bases and J by 2 bases, with 16 bases left in between. This CDR3 is 16 amino acids long. CDR1 MNHNS and CDR2 SASEGT come from the germline V gene. This chain's CDR3 is CASSGGPHLNTDTQYF. CDR3 sequence (DNA): TGTGCCAGCAGTGGGGGGCCTCACCTAAACACAGATACGCAGTATTTT.

This clone was seen a handful of times. The same CDR3 can be traced to other DNA sequences in this sample. The chain uses TRBV5-1 and TRBJ2-3; 10 nucleotides agree with TRBD2. V was pared by 0 bases and J by 2 bases, with 3 bases of the junction left unmatched. The CDR3 length is 16 residues. Germline CDR1 and CDR2: SGHRS and YFSETQ. The chain's CDR3 is CASSLEAGGPTDTQYF. DNA for the CDR3: TGCGCCAGCAGCTTGGAAGCGGGAGGGCCCACAGATACGCAGTATTTT.

The chain uses TRBV7-9 and TRBJ2-3; the D gene is possibly TRBD1 (6 bases). CDR1 SEHNR and CDR2 FQNEAQ come from the germline V gene (reference sequence). CDR3 length: 16 residues. V lost 6 bases to trimming and J lost 0 bases, with 16 bases between them. The CDR3, as DNA: TGTGCCAGCAGACCGCCCGGGACAACCAGCACAGATACGCAGTATTTT. The encoded protein is CASRPPGTTSTDTQYF.

This sequence joins TRBV28 and TRBJ2-2; TRBD2 matches 8 bases. Trimming took 3 bases from V and 2 from J; bases not matched to a gene: 8. From germline, CDR1 is MDHEN and CDR2 SYDVKM. The CDR3 contains 17 residues. CDR3 in DNA: TGTGCCAGCAGTTTCCCCCACGGGGGGGAAAACACCGGGGAGCTGTTTTTT. The encoded protein is CASSFPHGGENTGELFF. The full variable domain, rest sourced from reference TRBV28 and TRBJ2-2, is DVKVTQSSRYLVKRTGEKVFLECVQDMDHENMFWYRQDPGLGLRLIYFSYDVKMKEKGDIPEGYSVSREKKERFSLILESASTNQTSMYLCASSFPHGGENTGELFFGEGSRLTVL.

The chain is built from TRBV2 and TRBJ2-7; D is possibly TRBD1 (6 bases). V lost 8 bases and J lost 3, with 11 bases in between. The germline CDR1 and CDR2 sequences are SNHLY and FYNNEI. This CDR3 is 12 amino acids long. This CDR3 reads CASSRGGYEQYF. Written as DNA, the CDR3 is TGTGCCAGCTCCCGAGGGGGCTACGAGCAGTACTTC.

The chain is built from TRBV6-5 and TRBJ2-5, with D perhaps matching TRBD2 (5 bases). The V end lost 6 bases, the J end lost 2 bases, and 10 bases lay between the germline ends. The germline CDR1 and CDR2 sequences are MNHEY and SVGAGI. This CDR3 has 13 amino acids. CDR3 bases: TGTGCCAGCAGAACGGGATATCAAGAGACCCAGTACTTC. It codes for CASRTGYQETQYF.

This clone was counted a few times. V is TRBV7-3 and J is TRBJ2-5; possibly TRBD2 for D (5 bases). The DNA end is more similar to TRBJ2-7, so the J call may be wrong. CDR3 size: 13 residues. Germline values: CDR1 SGHTA, CDR2 FQGTGA. The CDR3 nucleotides read TGTGCCAGCAGCGGTCGGGACTCCTACGAGCAGTACTTC. Its translation: CASSGRDSYEQYF.

The rearrangement uses TRBV27 and TRBJ1-1; maybe TRBD1 (5 bases). V was clipped by 3 bases and J by 8 bases, with 13 bases between them. Germline V CDR1 and CDR2: MNHEY, SMNVEV (reference sequence). This CDR3 comprises 13 residues. The CDR3 nucleotides read TGTGCCAGCAGTTTGGGGGGATGGGGAGAAGCTTTCTTT. Protein sequence: CASSLGGWGEAFF.

V and J are TRBV18 and TRBJ1-1, with TRBD1 identical over 10 bases. The trim removed 6 bases at V and 6 bases at J, leaving 13 bases unmatched. Germline V lookup: CDR1 KGHSH, CDR2 LQKENI. This CDR3 is built from 16 residues. The chain's CDR3 is CASSPTGGAIGAEAFF. CDR3 DNA: TGTGCCAGCTCCCCGACAGGGGGCGCAATTGGGGCTGAAGCTTTCTTT.

This sequence joins TRBV6-6 and TRBJ2-5; 8 nucleotides line up with TRBD2. The CDR3 loop spans 14 amino acids. Germline CDR1 and CDR2: MNHNY and SVGAGI (reference sequence). V was pared by 4 bases and J by 4 bases, with 5 bases of the junction left unmatched. CDR3 region: CASSLKRETETQYF. CDR3 bases: TGTGCCAGCAGTTTAAAGCGGGAGACAGAGACCCAGTACTTC.

This chain joins TRBV18 and TRBJ2-5; D gene unclear. V was pared by 4 bases and J by 5 bases, with 11 bases between. The CDR3 spans 13 residues. The germline V gene encodes CDR1 KGHSH and CDR2 LQKENI. The CDR3 protein is CASSLSGRETQYF. DNA of the CDR3: TGTGCCAGCTCACTCTCTGGCCGTGAGACCCAGTACTTC.

This chain joins TRBV4-3 and TRBJ2-2; 10 bases align to TRBD2. The junction had 4 bases not matched to a gene; V was cut back by 0 bases and J by 3 bases. This CDR3 has 17 amino acids. Germline V CDR1 and CDR2: LGHNA, YSLEER. The CDR3, as DNA: TGCGCCAGCAGCCAAGATCGGACTAGCGGACACACCGGGGAGCTGTTTTTT. Residues: CASSQDRTSGHTGELFF.

The chain has TRBV7-9 and TRBJ1-4; TRBD1 aligns across 7 bases. The CDR3 consists of 15 residues. V was pared by 4 bases and J by 8 bases, with 10 bases of the junction left unmatched. Germline lookup yields CDR1 SEHNR and CDR2 FQNEAQ (reference sequence). The CDR3 nucleotides read TGTGCCAGCAGCTCCCTCAGGGGGAAAGGGGAAAAACTGTTTTTT. Protein: CASSSLRGKGEKLFF.

This sequence joins TRBV7-9 and TRBJ2-7, with D possibly being TRBD1 (5 bases). Germline-derived CDR1 and CDR2 are SEHNR and FQNEAQ (reference sequence). The V and J ends lost 3 bases and 6 bases respectively, with 21 bases between them. This CDR3 has 16 residues. The chain's CDR3 is CASSFPLGRAVSEQYF. CDR3 DNA sequence: TGTGCCAGCAGCTTTCCCTTGGGCAGGGCGGTTTCCGAGCAGTACTTC.

V and J are TRBV2 and TRBJ2-5; 8 bases align to TRBD1. The CDR3 totals 14 residues. Germline loops: CDR1 SNHLY, CDR2 FYNNEI. Trimming cost V 3 bases and J 5 bases; bases outside gene matches: 5. CDR3 protein: CASSDRTGMETQYF. The CDR3 DNA sequence: TGTGCCAGCAGTGACAGGACAGGGATGGAGACCCAGTACTTC.

This clone occurred a few times. The chain couples TRBV18 to TRBJ1-2; weak D call: TRBD1 (5 bases). Germline V CDR1 and CDR2: KGHSH, LQKENI. This CDR3 is built from 14 residues. V lost 0 bases, J lost 4 bases, and 9 bases lay in between. CDR3 nucleotide sequence: TGTGCCAGCTCACCACCAGCAGGGATCTATGGCTACACCTTC. Encoded protein: CASSPPAGIYGYTF.

The chain recombines TRBV5-1 with TRBJ2-2; no definite D call. CDR3 size: 14 residues. The V gene's germline CDR1 is SGHRS and CDR2 YFSETQ. The V gene lost 1 base and the J gene lost 6 bases, with 10 bases spanning the gap. The CDR3 spells CASSLREPPGELFF. The CDR3 DNA reads as TGCGCCAGCAGCTTGCGAGAACCCCCCGGGGAGCTGTTTTTT.

J is TRBJ2-7 and V is TRBV19; D may be TRBD1 (6 bases). Germline loops: CDR1 LNHDA, CDR2 SQIVND (reference sequence). The V gene lost 5 bases and the J gene lost 7 bases, with 18 bases spanning the gap. This CDR3 contains 14 residues. The CDR3 DNA reads as TGTGCCAGTAGTGCCCCCGACAGGTTTGGGGAGCAGTACTTC. This encodes CASSAPDRFGEQYF.

This clone was detected only a few times. The rearrangement joins TRBV27 to TRBJ1-5; possibly TRBD1 for D (6 bases). The germline gives CDR1 MNHEY, CDR2 SMNVEV (reference sequence). The CDR3 consists of 15 residues. V shed 3 bases and J shed 0 bases, with 9 bases lying between them. The CDR3 DNA follows: TGTGCCAGCAGTTTGACAGGTTATAGCAATCAGCCCCAGCATTTT. Protein sequence: CASSLTGYSNQPQHF.

V usage is TRBV7-2 and J usage is TRBJ2-1, with 7 bases identical to TRBD1. The CDR3 runs to 15 residues. The junction had 10 bases not matched to a gene; V was cut back by 4 bases and J by 7 bases. CDR1 is SGHTA, CDR2 FQGNSA, per germline. The CDR3 reads CASSSVTGFGNEQFF. The CDR3 nucleotides are TGTGCCAGCAGCTCTGTGACAGGGTTTGGTAATGAGCAGTTCTTC.

The chain recombines TRBV5-4 with TRBJ1-2; 11 nucleotides align to TRBD1. Germline V lookup: CDR1 SGHNT, CDR2 YYREEE (reference sequence). The CDR3 extends over 15 amino acids. The J segment lost 6 bases and the V segment lost 0 bases, leaving 4 bases of the junction unmatched. DNA of the CDR3: TGTGCCAGCAGCTTGGCCGGGACAGGGGGGGATGGCTACACCTTC. Its translation: CASSLAGTGGDGYTF. The variable domain in full, completed from reference TRBV5-4 and TRBJ1-2, reads ETGVTQSPTHLIKTRGQQVTLRCSSQSGHNTVSWYQQALGQGPQFIFQYYREEENGRGNFPPRFSGLQFPNYSSELNVNALELDDSALYLCASSLAGTGGDGYTFGSGTRLTVV.

V gene TRBV28 combines with J gene TRBJ2-1; 10 bases are a match to TRBD1. The trim removed 5 bases at V and 9 bases at J, leaving 10 bases unmatched. CDR3 length: 15 residues. From germline, CDR1 is MDHEN and CDR2 SYDVKM. The CDR3 DNA reads as TGTGCCAGCAGTCTCGCGGGACAGGGGCCCGGTGAGCAGTTCTTC. Its protein is CASSLAGQGPGEQFF.

The rearrangement joins TRBV7-3 to TRBJ2-1; 7 nucleotides agree with TRBD2. The CDR3 has 15 residues. Germline V gene data show CDR1 as SGHTA and CDR2 as FQGTGA. V dropped 3 bases and J dropped 5; count of bases not matched to a gene: 7. CDR3 sequence (DNA): TGTGCCAGCAGCTTGGGGAGGGGCACGGACAATGAGCAGTTCTTC. This encodes CASSLGRGTDNEQFF.